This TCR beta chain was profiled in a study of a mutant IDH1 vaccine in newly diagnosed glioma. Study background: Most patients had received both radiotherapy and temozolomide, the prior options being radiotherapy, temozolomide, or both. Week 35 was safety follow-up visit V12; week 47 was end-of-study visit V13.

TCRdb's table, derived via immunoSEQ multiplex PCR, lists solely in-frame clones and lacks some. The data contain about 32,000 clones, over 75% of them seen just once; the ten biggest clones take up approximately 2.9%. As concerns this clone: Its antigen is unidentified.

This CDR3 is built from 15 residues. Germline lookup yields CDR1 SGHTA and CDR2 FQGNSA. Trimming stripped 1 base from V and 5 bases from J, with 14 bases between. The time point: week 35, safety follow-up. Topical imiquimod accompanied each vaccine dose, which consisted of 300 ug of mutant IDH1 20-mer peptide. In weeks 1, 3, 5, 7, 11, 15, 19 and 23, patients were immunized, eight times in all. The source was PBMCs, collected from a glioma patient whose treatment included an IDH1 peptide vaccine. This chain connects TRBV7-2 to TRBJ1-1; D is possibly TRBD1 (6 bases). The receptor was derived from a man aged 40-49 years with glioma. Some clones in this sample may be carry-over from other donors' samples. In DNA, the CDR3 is TGTGCCAGCAGCTTAGTTCAGGGGATGTCGACTGAAGCTTTCTTT. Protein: CASSLVQGMSTEAFF.